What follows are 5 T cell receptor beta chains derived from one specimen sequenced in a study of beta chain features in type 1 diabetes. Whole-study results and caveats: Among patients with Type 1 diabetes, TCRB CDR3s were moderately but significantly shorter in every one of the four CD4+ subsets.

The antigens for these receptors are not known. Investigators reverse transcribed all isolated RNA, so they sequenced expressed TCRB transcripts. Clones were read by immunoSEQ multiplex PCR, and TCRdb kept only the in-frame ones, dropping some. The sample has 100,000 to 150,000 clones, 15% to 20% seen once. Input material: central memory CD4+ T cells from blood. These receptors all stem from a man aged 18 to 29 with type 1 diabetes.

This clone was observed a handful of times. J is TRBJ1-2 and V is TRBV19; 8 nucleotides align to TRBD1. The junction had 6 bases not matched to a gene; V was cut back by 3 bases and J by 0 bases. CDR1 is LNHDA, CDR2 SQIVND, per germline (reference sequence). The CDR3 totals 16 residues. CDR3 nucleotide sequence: TGTGCCAGTAGTATGAGACAGGGGTCGGCTAACTATGGCTACACCTTC. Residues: CASSMRQGSANYGYTF.

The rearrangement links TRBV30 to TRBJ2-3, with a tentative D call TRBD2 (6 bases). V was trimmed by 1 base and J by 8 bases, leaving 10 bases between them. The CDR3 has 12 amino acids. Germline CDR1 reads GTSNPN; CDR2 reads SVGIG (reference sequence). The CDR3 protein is CAWSALGGTQYF. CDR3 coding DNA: TGTGCCTGGAGTGCCCTGGGAGGTACGCAGTATTTT.

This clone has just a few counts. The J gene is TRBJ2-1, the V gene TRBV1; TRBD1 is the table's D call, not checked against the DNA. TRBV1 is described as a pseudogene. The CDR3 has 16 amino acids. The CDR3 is CTSSPRTVNHNNEQFF. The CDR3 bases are TGCACCAGCAGCCCTCGGACAGTGAATCATAACAATGAGCAGTTCTTC.

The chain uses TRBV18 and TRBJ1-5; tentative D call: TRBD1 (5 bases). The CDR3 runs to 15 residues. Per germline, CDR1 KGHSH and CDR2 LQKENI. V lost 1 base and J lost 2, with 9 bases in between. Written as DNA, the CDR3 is TGTGCCAGCTCACCACAGGGGCTAGGCAATCAGCCCCAGCATTTT. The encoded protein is CASSPQGLGNQPQHF.

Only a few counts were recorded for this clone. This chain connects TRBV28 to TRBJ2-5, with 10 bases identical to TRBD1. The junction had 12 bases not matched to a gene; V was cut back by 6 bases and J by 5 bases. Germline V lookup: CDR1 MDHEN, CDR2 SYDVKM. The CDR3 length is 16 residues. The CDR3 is CASSPRTGGVIETQYF. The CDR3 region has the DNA TGTGCCAGCAGCCCTAGGACAGGGGGTGTCATTGAGACCCAGTACTTC.